This record concerns one T cell receptor (beta chain) sequence. Its antigen is not identified. The data were produced by immunoSEQ multiplex PCR, yet TCRdb's version contains in-frame clones alone and is incomplete. The sample records just under 85,000 clones, 80% to 95% being singletons. This sample is drawn from a study of graft-versus-host responses after intestinal transplantation. Study overall: Recipients uniformly received anti-thymocyte globulin induction, followed by tacrolimus and steroids for about three years. Study-wide results and caveats: Early post-transplant HvG declines were associated with peak circulating GvH clone levels. GvH clones occurred in recipient marrow; some first appeared in ileum or blood.

V lost 2 bases and J lost 1; bases outside the gene matches: 4. From germline, CDR1 is SGHNT and CDR2 YYREEE (reference sequence). The CDR3 runs 15 residues. The source is a human donor who was the organ donor for an intestinal transplant. This chain uses TRBV5-4 with TRBJ2-7, with 9 bases fitting TRBD2. The source material was unstimulated CD8+ T cells sorted from spleen or lymph node cells, sampled before transplant. This CDR3 reads CASSFSAGGSYEQYF. In DNA form, the CDR3 reads TGTGCCAGCAGCTTCTCAGCGGGGGGATCCTACGAGCAGTACTTC.